This T cell receptor beta chain was sequenced in a study of blood T cell repertoires in COVID-19. The overall study: Acute and convalescent COVID-19 samples came from the United States, Italy and Spain.

Measured with immunoSEQ multiplex PCR; TCRdb has only the in-frame clones, and not every one. Here the sample spans about 79,000 clones, roughly 91% being singletons. The ends were cut back, 0 bases at V and 4 bases at J, with 7 bases in the middle. CDR1 LGHDT and CDR2 YNNKEL come from the germline V gene (reference sequence). The CDR3 loop spans 14 amino acids. The sequence came from a man between 65 and 79 years old with active or convalescent COVID-19. V usage is TRBV3-1 (or the pseudogene TRBV3-2) and J usage is TRBJ2-1; no clear D. The material sequenced was peripheral blood. In DNA form, the CDR3 reads TGTGCCAGCAGCCAAGATGGGCAGTACAATGAGCAGTTCTTC. Protein: CASSQDGQYNEQFF.